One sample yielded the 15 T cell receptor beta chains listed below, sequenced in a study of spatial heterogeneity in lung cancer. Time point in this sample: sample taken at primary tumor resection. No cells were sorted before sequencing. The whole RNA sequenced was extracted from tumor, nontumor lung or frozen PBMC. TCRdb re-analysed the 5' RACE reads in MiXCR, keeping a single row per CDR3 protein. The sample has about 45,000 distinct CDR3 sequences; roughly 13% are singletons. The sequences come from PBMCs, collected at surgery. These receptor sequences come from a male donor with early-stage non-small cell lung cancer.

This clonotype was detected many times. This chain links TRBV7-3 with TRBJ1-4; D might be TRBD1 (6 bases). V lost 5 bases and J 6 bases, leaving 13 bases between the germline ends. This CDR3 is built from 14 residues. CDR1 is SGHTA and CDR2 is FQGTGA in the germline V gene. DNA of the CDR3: TGTGCCAGCAGCCCGACAGGATACGATGAAAAACTGTTTTTT. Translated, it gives CASSPTGYDEKLFF.

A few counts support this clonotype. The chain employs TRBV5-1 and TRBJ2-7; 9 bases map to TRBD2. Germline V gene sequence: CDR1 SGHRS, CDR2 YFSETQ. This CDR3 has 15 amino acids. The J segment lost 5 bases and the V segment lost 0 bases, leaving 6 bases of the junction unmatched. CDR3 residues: CASSLVSSGDHEQYF. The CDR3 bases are TGCGCCAGCAGCTTGGTCTCTAGCGGGGACCACGAGCAGTACTTC.

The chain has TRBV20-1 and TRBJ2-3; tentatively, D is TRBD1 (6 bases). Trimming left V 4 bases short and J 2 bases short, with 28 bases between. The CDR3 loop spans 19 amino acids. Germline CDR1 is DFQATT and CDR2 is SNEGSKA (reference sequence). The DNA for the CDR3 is TGCAGTGCTATGCCCATGGACAGCCTGAACTCCTTTTACACAGATACGCAGTATTTT. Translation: CSAMPMDSLNSFYTDTQYF.

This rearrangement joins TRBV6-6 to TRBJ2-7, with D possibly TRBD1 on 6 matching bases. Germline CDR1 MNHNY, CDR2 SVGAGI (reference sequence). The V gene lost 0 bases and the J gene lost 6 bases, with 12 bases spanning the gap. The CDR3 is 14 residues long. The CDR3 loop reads CASSYSGQWPEQYF. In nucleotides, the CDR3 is TGTGCCAGCAGTTACTCCGGACAGTGGCCCGAGCAGTACTTC.

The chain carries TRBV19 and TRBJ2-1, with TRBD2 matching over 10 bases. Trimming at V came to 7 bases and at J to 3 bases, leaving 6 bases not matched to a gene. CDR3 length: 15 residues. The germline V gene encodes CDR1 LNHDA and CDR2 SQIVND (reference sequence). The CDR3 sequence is CASNDLAGDYNEQFF. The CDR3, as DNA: TGTGCCAGTAACGATCTAGCGGGGGACTACAATGAGCAGTTCTTC.

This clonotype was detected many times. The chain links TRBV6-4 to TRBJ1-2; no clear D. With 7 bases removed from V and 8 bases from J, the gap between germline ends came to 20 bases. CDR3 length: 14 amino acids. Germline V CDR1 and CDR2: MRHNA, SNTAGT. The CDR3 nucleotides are TGTGCCAGCAAAACAAGGGCTCCCCCGGGGGGCTACACCTTC. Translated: CASKTRAPPGGYTF.

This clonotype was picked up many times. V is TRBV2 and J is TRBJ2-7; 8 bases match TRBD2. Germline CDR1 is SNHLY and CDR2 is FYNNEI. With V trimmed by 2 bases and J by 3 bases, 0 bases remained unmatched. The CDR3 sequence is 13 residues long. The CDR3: CASSESGGYEQYF. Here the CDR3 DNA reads TGTGCCAGCAGTGAAAGCGGGGGCTACGAGCAGTACTTC.

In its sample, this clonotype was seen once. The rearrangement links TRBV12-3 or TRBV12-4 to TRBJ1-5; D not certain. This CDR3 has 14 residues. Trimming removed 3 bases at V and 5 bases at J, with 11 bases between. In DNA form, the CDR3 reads TGTGCCAGCAGTTTTGGCCCTGGGGATCAGCCCCAGCATTTT. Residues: CASSFGPGDQPQHF.

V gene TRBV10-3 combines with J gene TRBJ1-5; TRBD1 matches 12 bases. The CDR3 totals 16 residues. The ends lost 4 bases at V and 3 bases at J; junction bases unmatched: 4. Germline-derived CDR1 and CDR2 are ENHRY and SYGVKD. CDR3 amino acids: CAISAGTGGNNQPQHF. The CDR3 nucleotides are TGTGCCATCAGTGCCGGGACAGGGGGCAACAATCAGCCCCAGCATTTT.

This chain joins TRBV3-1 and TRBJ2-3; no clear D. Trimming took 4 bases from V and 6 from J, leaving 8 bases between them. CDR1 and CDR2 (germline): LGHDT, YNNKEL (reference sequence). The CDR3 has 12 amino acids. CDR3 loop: CASSPSKDTQYF. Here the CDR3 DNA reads TGTGCCAGCAGCCCCTCGAAGGATACGCAGTATTTT.

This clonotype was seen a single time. The CDR3 here is CASSPSGSGRAGTDTQYF. Written as DNA, the CDR3 is TGTGCCAGCAGCCCCAGCGGTAGCGGGAGAGCGGGCACAGATACGCAGTATTTT. The genes are TRBV7-8 and TRBJ2-3; 9 positions match TRBD2. This CDR3 contains 18 residues. Per germline, CDR1 SGHVS and CDR2 FQNEAQ. The V segment lost 5 bases and the J segment 1 base; nucleotides outside the gene matches: 13.

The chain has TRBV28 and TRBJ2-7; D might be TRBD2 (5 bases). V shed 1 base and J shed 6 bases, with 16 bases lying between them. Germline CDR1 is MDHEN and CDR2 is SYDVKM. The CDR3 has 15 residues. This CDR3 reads CASSLFRLSPREQYF. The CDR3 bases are TGTGCCAGCAGTTTATTTCGACTATCTCCTCGCGAGCAGTACTTC. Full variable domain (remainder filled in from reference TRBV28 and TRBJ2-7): DVKVTQSSRYLVKRTGEKVFLECVQDMDHENMFWYRQDPGLGLRLIYFSYDVKMKEKGDIPEGYSVSREKKERFSLILESASTNQTSMYLCASSLFRLSPREQYFGPGTRLTVT.

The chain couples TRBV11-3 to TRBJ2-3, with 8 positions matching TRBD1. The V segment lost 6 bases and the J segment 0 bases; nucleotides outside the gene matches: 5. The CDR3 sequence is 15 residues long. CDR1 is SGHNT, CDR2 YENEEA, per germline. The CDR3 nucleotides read TGTGCCAGCAGTCGACAGGGGATGAGCACAGATACGCAGTATTTT. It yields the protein CASSRQGMSTDTQYF.

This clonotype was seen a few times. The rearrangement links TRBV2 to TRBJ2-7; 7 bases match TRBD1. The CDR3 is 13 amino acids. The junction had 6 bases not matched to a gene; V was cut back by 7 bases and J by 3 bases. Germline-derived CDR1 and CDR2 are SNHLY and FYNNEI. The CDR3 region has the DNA TGTGCCAGCACCTCCGGGACAGACTACGAGCAGTACTTC. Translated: CASTSGTDYEQYF. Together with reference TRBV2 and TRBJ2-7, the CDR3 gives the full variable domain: EPEVTQTPSHQVTQMGQEVILRCVPISNHLYFYWYRQILGQKVEFLVSFYNNEISEKSEIFDDQFSVERPDGSNFTLKIRSTKLEDSAMYFCASTSGTDYEQYFGPGTRLTVT.

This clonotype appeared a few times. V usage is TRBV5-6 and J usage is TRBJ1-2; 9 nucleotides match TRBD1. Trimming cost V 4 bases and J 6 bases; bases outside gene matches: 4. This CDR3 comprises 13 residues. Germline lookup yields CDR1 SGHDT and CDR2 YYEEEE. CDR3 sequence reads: CASSRTGAHGYTF. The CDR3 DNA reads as TGTGCCAGCAGCAGGACAGGGGCCCATGGCTACACCTTC.